One and the same sample provided the 5 T cell receptor beta chains below, sequenced in a study of T cells after yellow fever vaccination. TCRdb used MiXCR to reprocess the 5' RACE reads, holding one entry per CDR3 protein. The sample consists of hundreds of thousands of distinct CDR3 sequences, around 4.9% of them appearing once. The starting material was CD4+ T cells sorted from PBMCs, obtained on the day of the yellow fever booster vaccination. These receptors came from a man younger than 35 who received the YFV17D yellow fever vaccine.

There are many counts of this clonotype. The chain links TRBV10-3 to TRBJ2-7; D not certain. Germline V gene data show CDR1 as ENHRY and CDR2 as SYGVKD. V was pared by 2 bases and J by 2 bases, with 10 bases between. This CDR3 spans 14 amino acids. The CDR3 loop is CAISEKRSTYEQYV. The CDR3 DNA sequence: TGTGCCATCAGTGAGAAGCGTAGTACCTACGAGCAGTACGTC.

There are many counts of this clonotype. The chain joins TRBV7-6 to TRBJ2-5; TRBD2 aligns across 11 bases. Germline CDR1 SGHVS, CDR2 FNYEAQ. J gave up 7 bases and V 6 bases, and 10 bases lay outside the gene matches. This CDR3 region has 15 residues. CDR3 DNA: TGTGCCAGCAGACCCGGGACTAGCGGTGATGGGACCCAGTACTTC. This codes for CASRPGTSGDGTQYF.

The rearrangement joins TRBV15 to TRBJ2-5; TRBD1 might be the D (5 bases). V gave up 1 base and J gave up 1 base, with 10 bases separating them. The CDR3 is made up of 15 amino acids. Germline V lookup: CDR1 LNHNV, CDR2 YYDKDF (reference sequence). The CDR3 DNA reads as TGTGCCACCAGCAGAGTAAGGGGATCCCAAGAGACCCAGTACTTC. Protein sequence: CATSRVRGSQETQYF.

On this clonotype: A much larger clone differs by one base, so this may be a read error. The chain couples TRBV6-2 or TRBV6-3 to TRBJ1-2; 10 positions agree with TRBD1. This CDR3 has 18 residues. Germline V gene lookup returns CDR1 MNHEY and CDR2 SVGEGT. This CDR3 reads CASSPPGQGTLHHYGYIF. The CDR3 nucleotides read TGTGCCAGCAGTCCTCCGGGACAGGGGACCCTCCATCACTATGGCTACATCTTC.

This clonotype has a count of ten or more. The V and J genes are TRBV11-2 and TRBJ2-5, with 11 nucleotides matching TRBD2. The germline CDR1 and CDR2 sequences are SGHAT and FQNNGV. The CDR3 is 15 amino acids. V was clipped by 3 bases and J by 4 bases; unmatched bases: 4. Here the CDR3 reads CASSFSSGGRETQYF. The CDR3 DNA is TGTGCCAGCAGCTTCTCTAGCGGGGGGCGAGAGACCCAGTACTTC.